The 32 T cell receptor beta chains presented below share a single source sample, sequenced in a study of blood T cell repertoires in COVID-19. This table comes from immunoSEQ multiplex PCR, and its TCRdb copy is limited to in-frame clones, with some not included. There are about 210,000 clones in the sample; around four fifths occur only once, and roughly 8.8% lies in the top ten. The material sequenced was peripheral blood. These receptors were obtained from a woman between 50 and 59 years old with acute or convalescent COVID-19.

For the CDR3, the DNA is TGTGCCACCAGTGATACTCAAGGGACAGGGTCCTACAATGAGCAGTTCTTC. Amino acid sequence: CATSDTQGTGSYNEQFF. The genes are TRBV24-1 and TRBJ2-1, with 9 positions matching TRBD1. The CDR3 consists of 17 residues. The ends lost 3 bases at V and 1 base at J; junction bases unmatched: 6. Germline V gene lookup returns CDR1 KGHDR and CDR2 SFDVKD.

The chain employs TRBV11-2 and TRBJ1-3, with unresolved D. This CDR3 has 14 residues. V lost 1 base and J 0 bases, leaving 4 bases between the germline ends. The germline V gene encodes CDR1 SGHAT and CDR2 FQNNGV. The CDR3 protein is CASSLARSGNTIYF. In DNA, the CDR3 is TGTGCCAGCAGCTTAGCCCGCTCTGGAAACACCATATATTTT.

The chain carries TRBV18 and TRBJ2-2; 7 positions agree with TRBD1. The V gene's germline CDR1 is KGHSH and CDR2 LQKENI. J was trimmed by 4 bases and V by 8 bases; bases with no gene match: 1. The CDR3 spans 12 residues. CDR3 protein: CASRDSTGELFF. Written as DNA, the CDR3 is TGTGCCAGCCGGGACAGCACCGGGGAGCTGTTTTTT.

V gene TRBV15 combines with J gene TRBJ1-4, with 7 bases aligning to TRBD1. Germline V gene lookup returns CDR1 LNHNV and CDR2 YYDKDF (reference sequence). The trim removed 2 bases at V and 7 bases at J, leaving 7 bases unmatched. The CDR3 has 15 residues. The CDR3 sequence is CATSRLDRVTEKLFF. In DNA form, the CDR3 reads TGTGCCACCAGCAGACTTGACAGGGTGACTGAAAAACTGTTTTTT.

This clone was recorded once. CDR3 sequence: CATSRRESYNEQFF. CDR3 bases: TGTGCCACCAGTAGGCGGGAGAGCTACAATGAGCAGTTCTTC. V usage is TRBV24-1 and J usage is TRBJ2-1; 7 bases are a match to TRBD2. This CDR3 contains 14 residues. V was pared by 6 bases and J by 3 bases, with 4 bases of the junction left unmatched. The V gene's germline CDR1 is KGHDR and CDR2 SFDVKD.

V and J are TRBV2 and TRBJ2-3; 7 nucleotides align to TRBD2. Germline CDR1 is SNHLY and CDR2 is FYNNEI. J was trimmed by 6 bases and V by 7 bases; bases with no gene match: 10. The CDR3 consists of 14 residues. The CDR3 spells CASKSGLSGDTQYF. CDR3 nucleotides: TGTGCCAGCAAGTCAGGGCTTAGCGGGGATACGCAGTATTTT.

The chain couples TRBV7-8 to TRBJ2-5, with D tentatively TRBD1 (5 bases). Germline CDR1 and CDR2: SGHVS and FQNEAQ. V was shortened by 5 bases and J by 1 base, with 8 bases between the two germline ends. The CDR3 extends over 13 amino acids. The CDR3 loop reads CASSPDIQETQYF. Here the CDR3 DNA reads TGTGCCAGCAGCCCGGACATCCAAGAGACCCAGTACTTC.

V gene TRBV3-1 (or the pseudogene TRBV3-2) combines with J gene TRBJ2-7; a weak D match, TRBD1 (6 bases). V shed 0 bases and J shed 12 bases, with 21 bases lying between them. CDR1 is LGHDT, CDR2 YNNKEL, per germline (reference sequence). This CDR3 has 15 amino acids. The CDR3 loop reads CASSQDTYGTPLPYF. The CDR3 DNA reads TGTGCCAGCAGCCAAGACACATACGGGACACCGCTACCGTACTTC.

For the CDR3, the DNA is TGTGCCACCCGGAGGGAGACCCAGTACTTC. Residues: CATRRETQYF. V is TRBV28 and J is TRBJ2-5, with D possibly being TRBD2 (5 bases). CDR1 and CDR2 from the germline V gene are MDHEN and SYDVKM. This CDR3 is 10 amino acids long. Trimming removed 10 bases from V and 5 bases from J, with 8 bases in between.

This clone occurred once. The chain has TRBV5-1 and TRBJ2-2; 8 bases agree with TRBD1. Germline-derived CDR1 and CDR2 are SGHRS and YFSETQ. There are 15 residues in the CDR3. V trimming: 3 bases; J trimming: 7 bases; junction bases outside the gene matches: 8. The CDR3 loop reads CASSSSTGDVGELFF. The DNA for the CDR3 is TGCGCCAGCAGCTCGTCGACAGGGGATGTCGGGGAGCTGTTTTTT.

The CDR3: CASSLYRAYEVAKLFF. CDR3 in DNA: TGTGCCAGCAGCCTATACAGGGCATACGAGGTTGCAAAACTGTTTTTT. The rearrangement links TRBV5-8 to TRBJ1-4, with D possibly TRBD1 on 6 matching bases. CDR1 SGHTS and CDR2 YDEGEE come from the germline V gene. The CDR3 covers 16 residues. Trimming pared 4 bases from V and 10 bases from J, leaving 23 bases between. Full variable domain (missing parts from reference TRBV5-8 and TRBJ1-4): EAGVTQSPTHLIKTRGQQATLRCSPISGHTSVYWYQQALGLGLQFLLWYDEGEERNRGNFPPRFSGRQFPNYSSELNVNALELEDSALYLCASSLYRAYEVAKLFFGSGTQLSVL.

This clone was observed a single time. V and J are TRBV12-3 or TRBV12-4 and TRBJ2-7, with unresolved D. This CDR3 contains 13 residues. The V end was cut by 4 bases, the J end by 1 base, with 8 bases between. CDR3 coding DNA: TGTGCCAGCAGTTCAACAGTTTCCTACGAGCAGTACTTC. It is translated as CASSSTVSYEQYF.

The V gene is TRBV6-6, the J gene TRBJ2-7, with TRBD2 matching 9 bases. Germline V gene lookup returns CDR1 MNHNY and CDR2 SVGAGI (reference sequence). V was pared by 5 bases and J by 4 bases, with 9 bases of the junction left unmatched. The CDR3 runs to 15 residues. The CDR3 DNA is TGTGCCAGCAGTCCCCTAGCGGGGAACCTTTACGAGCAGTACTTC. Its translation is CASSPLAGNLYEQYF.

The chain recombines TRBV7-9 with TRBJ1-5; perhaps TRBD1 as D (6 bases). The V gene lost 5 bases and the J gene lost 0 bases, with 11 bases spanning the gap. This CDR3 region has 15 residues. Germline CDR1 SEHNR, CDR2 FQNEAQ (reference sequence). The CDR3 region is CASSPTGYSNQPQHF. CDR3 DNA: TGTGCCAGCAGCCCCACAGGGTATAGCAATCAGCCCCAGCATTTT.

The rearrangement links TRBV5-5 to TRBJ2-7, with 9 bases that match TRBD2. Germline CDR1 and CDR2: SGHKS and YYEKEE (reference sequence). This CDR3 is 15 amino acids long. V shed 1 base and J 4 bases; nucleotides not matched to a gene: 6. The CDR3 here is CASSLSLAGSYEQYF. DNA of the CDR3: TGTGCCAGCAGCTTGAGCCTAGCGGGGTCTTACGAGCAGTACTTC.

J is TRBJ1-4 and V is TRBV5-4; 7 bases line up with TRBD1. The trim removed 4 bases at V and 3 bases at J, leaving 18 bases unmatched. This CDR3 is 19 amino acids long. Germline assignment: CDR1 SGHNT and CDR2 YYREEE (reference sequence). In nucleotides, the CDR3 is TGTGCCAGCAGCCTAGACCGGGACTCACTGCAGGGGGCTAATGAAAAACTGTTTTTT. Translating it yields CASSLDRDSLQGANEKLFF.

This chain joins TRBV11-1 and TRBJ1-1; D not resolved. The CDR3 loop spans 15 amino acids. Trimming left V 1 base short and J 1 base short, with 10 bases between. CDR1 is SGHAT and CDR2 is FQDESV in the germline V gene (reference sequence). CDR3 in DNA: TGTGCCAGCAGCTTAGAACTCACCAAGAACACTGAAGCTTTCTTT. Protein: CASSLELTKNTEAFF.

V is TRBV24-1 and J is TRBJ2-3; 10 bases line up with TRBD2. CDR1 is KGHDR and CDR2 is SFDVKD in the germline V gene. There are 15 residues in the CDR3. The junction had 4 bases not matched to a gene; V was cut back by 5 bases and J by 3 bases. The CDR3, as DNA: TGTGCCACCAGTGTCACTAGCGGGAAAACAGATACGCAGTATTTT. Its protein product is CATSVTSGKTDTQYF.

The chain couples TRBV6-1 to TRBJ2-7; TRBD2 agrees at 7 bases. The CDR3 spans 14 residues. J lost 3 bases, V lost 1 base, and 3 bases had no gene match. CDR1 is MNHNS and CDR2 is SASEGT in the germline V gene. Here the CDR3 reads CASSEVGGFYEQYF. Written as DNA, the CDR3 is TGTGCCAGCAGTGAAGTGGGGGGGTTCTACGAGCAGTACTTC.

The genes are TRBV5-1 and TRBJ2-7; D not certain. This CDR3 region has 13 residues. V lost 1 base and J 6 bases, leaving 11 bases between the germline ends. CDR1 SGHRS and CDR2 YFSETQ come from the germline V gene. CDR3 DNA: TGCGCCAGCAGCTTGATGGAGTCTCTCGAGCAGTACTTC. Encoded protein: CASSLMESLEQYF.

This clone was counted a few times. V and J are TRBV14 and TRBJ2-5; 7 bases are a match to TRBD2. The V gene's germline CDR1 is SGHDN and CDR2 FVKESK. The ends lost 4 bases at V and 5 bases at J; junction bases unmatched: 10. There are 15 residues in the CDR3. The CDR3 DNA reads TGTGCCAGCAGCCTCCTCGGGAGGAATCGGGAGACCCAGTACTTC. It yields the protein CASSLLGRNRETQYF.

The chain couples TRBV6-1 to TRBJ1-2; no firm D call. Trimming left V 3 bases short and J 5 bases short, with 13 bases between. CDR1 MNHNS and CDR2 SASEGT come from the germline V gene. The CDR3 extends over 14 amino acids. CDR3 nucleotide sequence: TGTGCCAGCAGTGAGGCAGGTGCTACTTATGGCTACACCTTC. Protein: CASSEAGATYGYTF.

The CDR3 here is CSAYRVRGTEAFF. The CDR3 DNA is TGCAGCGCCTACAGGGTAAGGGGCACTGAAGCTTTCTTT. This sequence joins TRBV29-1 and TRBJ1-1, with D possibly TRBD1 on 6 matching bases. The CDR3 covers 13 residues. Germline CDR1 is SQVTM and CDR2 is ANQGSEA. V lost 7 bases and J lost 4, with 16 bases in between. Using reference TRBV29-1 and TRBJ1-1 for the parts outside the CDR3, the full variable domain is SAVISQKPSRDICQRGTSLTIQCQVDSQVTMMFWYRQQPGQSLTLIATANQGSEATYESGFVIDKFPISRPNLTFSTLTVSNMSPEDSSIYLCSAYRVRGTEAFFGQGTRLTVV.

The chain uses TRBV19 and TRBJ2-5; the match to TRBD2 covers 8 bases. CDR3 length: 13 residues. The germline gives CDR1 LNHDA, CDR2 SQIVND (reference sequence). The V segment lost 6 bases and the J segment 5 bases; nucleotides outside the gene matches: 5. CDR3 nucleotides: TGTGCCAGTAGGTCGACTAGCGTGGAGACCCAGTACTTC. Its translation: CASRSTSVETQYF.

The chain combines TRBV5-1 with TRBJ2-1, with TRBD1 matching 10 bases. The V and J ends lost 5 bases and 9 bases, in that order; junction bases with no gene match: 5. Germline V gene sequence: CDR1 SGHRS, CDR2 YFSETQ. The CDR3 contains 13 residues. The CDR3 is CASSDRGRSEQFF. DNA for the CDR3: TGCGCCAGCAGTGACAGGGGGCGAAGTGAGCAGTTCTTC.

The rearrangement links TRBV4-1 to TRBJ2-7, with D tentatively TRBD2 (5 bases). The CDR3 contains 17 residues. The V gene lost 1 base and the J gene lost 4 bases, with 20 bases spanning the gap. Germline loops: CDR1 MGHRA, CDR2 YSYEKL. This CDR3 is CASSQASLPGVGYEQYF. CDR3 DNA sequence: TGCGCCAGCAGCCAAGCCTCATTGCCCGGGGTGGGGTACGAGCAGTACTTC.

CDR3 sequence: CSVAREAYEQYF. In DNA form, the CDR3 reads TGCAGCGTTGCCAGGGAGGCCTACGAGCAGTACTTC. This chain links TRBV29-1 with TRBJ2-7; D is perhaps TRBD2 (6 bases). The V and J ends lost 4 bases and 2 bases respectively, with 9 bases between them. CDR1 is SQVTM, CDR2 ANQGSEA, per germline. The CDR3 has 12 amino acids.

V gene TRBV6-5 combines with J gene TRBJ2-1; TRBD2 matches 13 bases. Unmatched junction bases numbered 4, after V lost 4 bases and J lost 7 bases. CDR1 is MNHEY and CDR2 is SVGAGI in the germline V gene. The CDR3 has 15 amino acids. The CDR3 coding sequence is TGTGCCAGCAGTTGGACTAGCGGGAGTTATAATGAGCAGTTCTTC. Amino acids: CASSWTSGSYNEQFF.

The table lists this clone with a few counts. The CDR3 nucleotides are TGTGCCAGCAGACCTAGACAGGGATCTCTCCCTGAAGCTTTCTTT. It specifies CASRPRQGSLPEAFF. J is TRBJ1-1 and V is TRBV2, with 7 bases matching TRBD1. The junction had 13 bases not matched to a gene; V was cut back by 6 bases and J by 6 bases. Per germline, CDR1 SNHLY and CDR2 FYNNEI. The CDR3 contains 15 residues. The full variable domain, completed using reference TRBV2 and TRBJ1-1, is EPEVTQTPSHQVTQMGQEVILRCVPISNHLYFYWYRQILGQKVEFLVSFYNNEISEKSEIFDDQFSVERPDGSNFTLKIRSTKLEDSAMYFCASRPRQGSLPEAFFGQGTRLTVV.

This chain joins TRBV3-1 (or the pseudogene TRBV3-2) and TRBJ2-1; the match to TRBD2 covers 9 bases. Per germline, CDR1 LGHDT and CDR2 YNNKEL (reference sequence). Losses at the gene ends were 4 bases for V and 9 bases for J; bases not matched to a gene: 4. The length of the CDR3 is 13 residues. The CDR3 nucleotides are TGTGCCAGCAGCCCTTATAGCGGGAGTGAGCAGTTCTTC. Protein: CASSPYSGSEQFF.

CDR3 region: CASSLATGLKINEKLFF. The CDR3 DNA reads TGTGCCAGCAGCTTAGCAACCGGACTGAAGATTAATGAAAAACTGTTTTTT. The rearrangement joins TRBV11-2 to TRBJ1-4; no clear D gene. Germline values: CDR1 SGHAT, CDR2 FQNNGV. V was trimmed by 1 base and J by 4 bases, leaving 16 bases between them. The CDR3 is made up of 17 amino acids. Variable domain in full (rest from reference TRBV11-2 and TRBJ1-4): EAGVAQSPRYKIIEKRQSVAFWCNPISGHATLYWYQQILGQGPKLLIQFQNNGVVDDSQLPKDRFSAERLKGVDSTLKIQPAKLEDSAVYLCASSLATGLKINEKLFFGSGTQLSVL.

The DNA for the CDR3 is TGTGCCAGCAGCTTAGCCGGACAGGGGGCTTGGGAGACCCAGTACTTC. Translation gives CASSLAGQGAWETQYF. The chain has TRBV7-6 and TRBJ2-5, with 11 nucleotides matching TRBD1. CDR1 SGHVS and CDR2 FNYEAQ come from the germline V gene. There are 16 residues in the CDR3. J lost 5 bases, V lost 0 bases, and 5 bases had no gene match.